This is a list of T cell receptor beta chains from one sample in a study of CD8+ T cells in alopecia areata. Clones were sequenced by immunoSEQ multiplex PCR, and TCRdb holds only the in-frame ones, with some missing. Seen here are 150,000 to 200,000 clones, 64% observed once, and the top ten hold about 1.3%. This material consisted of CD4+ T cells sorted from blood, taken at approximately week 50, from a patient treated with tofacitinib. These receptors all stem from a human donor with alopecia areata. CDR3s include the opening cysteine and the closing phenylalanine or tryptophan.

V gene,CDR3 protein
TRBV15,CATGTDRTHTGELFF
TRBV18,CASSPPRGGRGSDGYTF
TRBV30,CAWSLTRDQPQHF
TRBV29-1,CSATEDSGVDTQYF
TRBV7-2,CASSLKAGGTEAFF
TRBV5-4,CASSWDANEQFF
TRBV6-1,CASSEVGGRYNSPLHF
TRBV19,CASAGLQASGANVLTF
TRBV30,CAFHRGGYEQYF
TRBV4-1,CASTPEWGRSSYNEQFF
TRBV29-1,CSAEYRIIGTQYF
TRBV29-1,CSATDRGRYNEQFF
TRBV5-1,CASSLGIGVNTEAFF
TRBV5-1,CASSPGEGPEAFF
TRBV29-1,CSASGRANTGELFF
TRBV14,CASSPGTLNEQFF
TRBV29-1,CSSLGPNTDTQYF
TRBV25-1,CASSEEGPRTYEQYF
TRBV11-2,CASSVGIAEAFF
TRBV4-1,CASSHRGLNQPQHF
TRBV5-1,CASSHGLLSYEQYF
TRBV11-2,CASSLEASSYNEQFF
TRBV30,CAWSVFKAAFTEAFF
TRBV1,CTSSRFHRGLVDEQFF
TRBV7-2,CASSLDSTGGETQYF
TRBV27,CASKAMGERGYTF
TRBV28,CASSTRRGIPYNEQFF
TRBV30,CAWSWGNGNTIYF
TRBV29-1,CSVVWGHPPYEQYF
TRBV29-1,CSVQVSNYGYTF
TRBV7-2,CASSRDSNNQPQHF
TRBV30,CAWSGQAPMGLFF
TRBV9,CASSVGTGGVGGYTF
TRBV7-2,CASSPRGGYTEAFF
TRBV5-1,CASSTPGINYTF
TRBV27,CASSPAASSYGYTF
TRBV29-1,CSGRLNTEAFF